The 19 T cell receptor beta chains below come from one sample, sequenced in a study of T-cell memory formation after mild COVID-19 (dated by TCRdb to the early 2020s). Library construction relied on 5' RACE. The data were produced on an Illumina NovaSeq 6000. The public reads were run again by TCRdb, first through fastp at Q25 and then through MiXCR, and only productive beta chains were kept. Rows are unified per CDR3 protein, each entry keeping the most common DNA and genes. The sample includes a few hundred thousand distinct CDR3 sequences, with approximately 22% observed a single time. Around 20% of the sample lies in the top ten. Specimen: PBMCs or a T cell subset sorted from them (not recorded which). These receptors all come from a man younger than 30 who had mild COVID-19 (a few samples of this study predate the infection). The sample titles of this study are shuffled in the database, so cell type and time point are left out; the donor was told from shared clones.

This clonotype was seen only a few times. The chain combines TRBV29-1 with TRBJ1-2; maybe TRBD1 (6 bases). The V and J ends lost 0 bases and 8 bases respectively, with 10 bases between them. This CDR3 region has 12 residues. Germline V lookup: CDR1 SQVTM, CDR2 ANQGSEA. The CDR3 loop is CSVEEQGMGYTF. The CDR3 nucleotides read TGCAGCGTTGAAGAGCAGGGGATGGGCTACACCTTC.

This chain connects TRBV7-2 to TRBJ2-5; D ambiguous. This CDR3 is 13 amino acids long. V was pared by 5 bases and J by 0 bases, with 7 bases between. The germline V gene has CDR1 SGHTA and CDR2 FQGNSA. As DNA, the CDR3 is TGTGCCAGCAGCCCTATGTACCAAGAGACCCAGTACTTC. Its translation: CASSPMYQETQYF.

There are many counts of this clonotype. One junction end does not reproduce the germline sequence, and a read error may be involved. The rearrangement uses TRBV2 and TRBJ2-5; no clear D. The CDR3 spans 9 residues. The germline V gene has CDR1 SNHLY and CDR2 FYNNEI. Here the CDR3 reads CASGSVRHF. Here the CDR3 DNA reads TGTGCCAGCGGGTCCGTGCGGCACTTC.

This clonotype was observed a handful of times. This chain links TRBV5-4 with TRBJ2-5, with a possible D match to TRBD2 (5 bases). V gave up 0 bases and J gave up 5 bases, with 11 bases separating them. The CDR3 is 14 residues long. The V gene's germline CDR1 is SGHNT and CDR2 YYREEE (reference sequence). The CDR3 sequence is CASSLGAEKETQYF. Here the CDR3 DNA reads TGTGCCAGCAGCTTGGGAGCGGAAAAGGAGACCCAGTACTTC.

This clonotype has more than one count but fewer than ten. The chain has TRBV2 and TRBJ1-1; D is unclear. V lost 3 bases and J 4 bases, leaving 3 bases between the germline ends. Germline V gene lookup returns CDR1 SNHLY and CDR2 FYNNEI. The CDR3 loop spans 11 amino acids. For the CDR3, the DNA is TGTGCCAGCAGTGAGGTCACTGAAGCTTTCTTT. Amino acid sequence: CASSEVTEAFF.

This chain uses TRBV2 with TRBJ2-7, with 7 bases matching TRBD1. Germline V gene lookup returns CDR1 SNHLY and CDR2 FYNNEI. V was pared by 7 bases and J by 1 base, with 7 bases of the junction left unmatched. CDR3 length: 14 residues. The chain's CDR3 is CASISGTESYEQYF. The CDR3 bases are TGTGCCAGCATATCAGGGACAGAGTCCTACGAGCAGTACTTC.

This clonotype was counted only a few times. The chain uses TRBV5-1 and TRBJ1-1, with unresolved D. V was cut by 1 base and J by 3 bases, with 16 bases left in between. The germline V gene has CDR1 SGHRS and CDR2 YFSETQ. The CDR3 is 16 residues long. In DNA, the CDR3 is TGCGCCAGCAGCTTGAAGTTGGGATACGAGGACACTGAAGCTTTCTTT. It yields the protein CASSLKLGYEDTEAFF.

This sequence joins TRBV7-2 and TRBJ2-5; tentatively, D is TRBD2 (5 bases). Germline V lookup: CDR1 SGHTA, CDR2 FQGNSA. The CDR3 is 17 amino acids. V was pared by 2 bases and J by 0 bases, with 16 bases between. DNA for the CDR3: TGTGCCAGCAGCTTACGACCCTTTTCCGGGAACCAAGAGACCCAGTACTTC. Protein: CASSLRPFSGNQETQYF.

This clonotype turned up a few times. The rearrangement uses TRBV13 and TRBJ2-7; possibly TRBD1 for D (5 bases). The CDR3 loop spans 13 amino acids. V lost 0 bases to trimming and J lost 6 bases, with 9 bases between them. In germline, CDR1 is PRHDT, CDR2 FYEKMQ (reference sequence). The CDR3 loop is CASSLGQGGEQYV. CDR3 in DNA: TGTGCCAGCAGCTTAGGTCAGGGCGGCGAGCAGTACGTC.

This chain uses TRBV5-1 with TRBJ2-5; D not resolved. Trimming took 4 bases from V and 4 from J, leaving 11 bases between them. CDR3 size: 13 residues. Germline V gene lookup returns CDR1 SGHRS and CDR2 YFSETQ. The CDR3 sequence: CASSAPGPETQYF. In nucleotides, the CDR3 is TGCGCCAGCAGCGCCCCCGGACCAGAGACCCAGTACTTC.

This clonotype was detected ten times or more. The chain joins TRBV23-1 to TRBJ2-1; D not resolved. TRBV23-1 is noted as an ORF with a role that remains uncertain. V was trimmed by 0 bases and J by 9 bases, leaving 6 bases between them. This CDR3 has 12 residues. The CDR3 nucleotides are TGCGCCAGCAGTCAATCGAAGGGTGAGCAGTTCTTC. Translation: CASSQSKGEQFF.

The V call is TRBV12-3 or TRBV12-4, the J call TRBJ2-1; D ambiguous. V was clipped by 6 bases and J by 5 bases, with 8 bases between them. The CDR3 spans 12 residues. The DNA for the CDR3 is TGTGCCAGCAGCCTAATGCACAATGAGCAGTTCTTC. It translates to CASSLMHNEQFF.

The chain has TRBV18 and TRBJ2-7; weak D call: TRBD2 (6 bases). The CDR3 has 12 residues. Per germline, CDR1 KGHSH and CDR2 LQKENI. Trimming pared 4 bases from V and 5 bases from J, leaving 9 bases between. The DNA of the CDR3 is TGTGCCAGCTCACGGGGGGTTGACGAGCAGTACTTC. Translating gives CASSRGVDEQYF.

This clonotype was found a few times. This chain links TRBV29-1 with TRBJ1-2; D unclear. Germline V lookup: CDR1 SQVTM, CDR2 ANQGSEA. The V end lost 3 bases, the J end lost 4 bases, and 9 bases lay between the germline ends. This CDR3 has 12 amino acids. The CDR3 here is CSVEGRPYGYTF. CDR3 in DNA: TGCAGCGTTGAGGGGAGGCCCTATGGCTACACCTTC.

This clonotype appeared many times. Given a much more abundant clone one base away, this may be a read error. In DNA, the CDR3 is TGTGCCAGCAGTTACGGGGGGGCCGCAGATACGCAGTATTTT. This translates into CASSYGGAADTQYF. The V and J genes are TRBV6-6 and TRBJ2-3, with a possible D match to TRBD2 (7 bases). The CDR3 runs 14 residues. Germline V gene data show CDR1 as MNHNY and CDR2 as SVGAGI (reference sequence). The V end lost 2 bases, the J end lost 4 bases, and 10 bases lay between the germline ends.

In its sample, this clonotype was seen a few times. The rearrangement links TRBV5-1 to TRBJ1-4, with no clear D. Between the trimmed V and J ends, which lost 4 bases and 3 bases, there was a span of 13 bases. The CDR3 consists of 15 residues. Germline V gene sequence: CDR1 SGHRS, CDR2 YFSETQ. The CDR3 sequence is CASSARGQANEKLFF. Written as DNA, the CDR3 is TGCGCCAGCAGCGCCCGGGGTCAAGCTAATGAAAAACTGTTTTTT.

V usage is TRBV7-2 and J usage is TRBJ1-1, with TRBD1 matching over 7 bases. The CDR3 contains 14 residues. The V and J ends lost 5 bases and 4 bases, in that order; junction bases with no gene match: 7. The germline CDR1 and CDR2 sequences are SGHTA and FQGNSA. CDR3 nucleotides: TGTGCCAGCAGCCCCCGACAGGGTCCCACTGAAGCTTTCTTT. It codes for CASSPRQGPTEAFF.

At least ten counts were recorded for this clonotype. The genes are TRBV29-1 and TRBJ1-1; D may be TRBD1 (5 bases). Trimming removed 6 bases at V and 0 bases at J, with 17 bases between. Looked up from germline, CDR1 is SQVTM and CDR2 is ANQGSEA. This CDR3 contains 15 residues. This chain's CDR3 is CSVSSGWGMNTEAFF. The CDR3 DNA reads TGCAGCGTCTCCTCAGGGTGGGGCATGAACACTGAAGCTTTCTTT.

Many counts were recorded for this clonotype. The V gene is TRBV7-8, the J gene TRBJ1-3; D possibly corresponds to TRBD1 (5 bases). The V end lost 8 bases, the J end lost 0 bases, and 14 bases lay between the germline ends. The CDR3 runs 15 residues. Per germline, CDR1 SGHVS and CDR2 FQNEAQ. In nucleotides, the CDR3 is TGTGCCAGCTCCCGGGGGTTAAGCTCTGGAAACACCATATATTTT. It yields the protein CASSRGLSSGNTIYF.